This entry features one T cell receptor (beta chain) sequence. These data belong to a study of T cell responses to AZD1222 COVID-19 vaccine. Sequencing was performed with immunoSEQ multiplex PCR; in TCRdb, only in-frame clones are kept and a portion is missing. Seen here are roughly 76,000 clones, nearly 90% observed once, and the top ten hold roughly 11%. The V gene lost 12 bases and the J gene lost 4 bases, with 12 bases spanning the gap. This CDR3 region has 13 residues. Germline V CDR1 and CDR2: KGHDR, SFDVKD. This chain links TRBV24-1 with TRBJ2-6; no firm D call. The material sequenced was peripheral blood, taken on day 0 of AZD1222 vaccination. The sequence came from an adult in good health. In nucleotides, the CDR3 is TGTGCCTTCGGCCAGCCCGGGGCCAACGTCCTGACTTTC. This sequence encodes CAFGQPGANVLTF.